Listed here are 21 T cell receptor beta chains from one sample, sequenced in a study of blood T cells in healthy people across ages. A second 7 to 11 cycle PCR used barcoded and J-beta primers. TCRdb independently ran MiXCR on the 5' RACE reads; one entry per CDR3 protein. The profile shows 700,000 or so distinct CDR3 sequences, about 20% of them singletons. Sequencing was performed on blood. Receptors were obtained from a man between 65 and 85 years old in good health.

The rearrangement links TRBV20-1 to TRBJ1-1; possibly TRBD1 for D (5 bases). The CDR3 totals 14 residues. Deletions cut 2 bases from V and 0 bases from J, with 10 bases between. CDR1 is DFQATT, CDR2 SNEGSKA, per germline (reference sequence). CDR3 bases: TGCAGTGCTAGACAGGGTGGCATGAACACTGAAGCTTTCTTT. The encoded protein is CSARQGGMNTEAFF.

A few counts support this clonotype. The chain employs TRBV20-1 and TRBJ2-7, with 9 bases aligning to TRBD2. Germline trimming cut 0 bases from V and 2 bases from J; bases unmatched to any gene: 5. CDR1 and CDR2 (germline): DFQATT, SNEGSKA (reference sequence). This CDR3 spans 15 amino acids. CDR3 region: CSARDHAGGPYEQYV. CDR3 in DNA: TGCAGTGCTAGAGATCACGCGGGAGGGCCCTACGAGCAGTACGTC.

This clonotype turned up a few times. The chain employs TRBV20-1 and TRBJ1-1; D may be TRBD1 (6 bases). Trimming cost V 3 bases and J 5 bases, with 16 bases left between them. Germline values: CDR1 DFQATT, CDR2 SNEGSKA (reference sequence). The CDR3 totals 14 residues. This CDR3 reads CSARRVRGPTEAFF. CDR3 coding DNA: TGCAGTGCTAGGCGGGTCCGGGGGCCGACTGAAGCTTTCTTT.

The chain joins TRBV6-5 to TRBJ2-7, with TRBD2 matching over 11 bases. The J call may be faulty, since TRBJ2-1 better matches the DNA end. The germline CDR1 and CDR2 sequences are MNHEY and SVGAGI. The CDR3 has 14 amino acids. The CDR3 sequence is CASIPSGGLDEQFF. In nucleotides, the CDR3 is TGTGCCAGCATACCTAGCGGGGGGTTGGATGAGCAGTTCTTC.

The chain has TRBV2 and TRBJ1-5; D is uncertain. The CDR3 has 13 amino acids. Trimming stripped 7 bases from V and 0 bases from J, with 7 bases between. Germline V lookup: CDR1 SNHLY, CDR2 FYNNEI. For the CDR3, the DNA is TGTGCCAGCACGCATTATAGCAATCAGCCCCAGCATTTT. This sequence encodes CASTHYSNQPQHF.

Comments on this clonotype: Germline and junction disagree at one end, which may indicate a read error. This chain uses TRBV7-9 with TRBJ2-4; D is ambiguous. This CDR3 is 12 amino acids long. CDR1 is SEHNR and CDR2 is FQNEAQ in the germline V gene (reference sequence). CDR3 DNA sequence: TGTGCCAGCAGCTTAGATCCAAACATTCAGTGCTTC. Translation gives CASSLDPNIQCF.

CDR3 amino acids: CASSLMDGIYGYTF. The CDR3 coding sequence is TGTGCCAGCAGCCTGATGGACGGAATCTATGGCTACACCTTC. The V call is TRBV7-9, the J call TRBJ1-2; D remains ambiguous. V lost 5 bases and J lost 4, with 14 bases in between. CDR1 is SEHNR, CDR2 FQNEAQ, per germline (reference sequence). The CDR3 consists of 14 residues.

This clonotype was counted only a few times. The chain employs TRBV18 and TRBJ1-1; TRBD1 aligns across 7 bases. Germline V CDR1 and CDR2: KGHSH, LQKENI. V dropped 3 bases and J dropped 7; count of bases not matched to a gene: 2. The CDR3 contains 12 residues. In nucleotides, the CDR3 is TGTGCCAGCTCACCCACAGGGGATGAAGCTTTCTTT. As protein: CASSPTGDEAFF.

There are a few counts of this clonotype. This chain links TRBV7-9 with TRBJ1-1, with D possibly matching TRBD1 (6 bases). V gave up 1 base and J gave up 4 bases, with 13 bases separating them. The germline gives CDR1 SEHNR, CDR2 FQNEAQ (reference sequence). The CDR3 runs 15 residues. The CDR3 DNA is TGTGCCAGCAGCTTAGTGGCCTTAGGGGGCACTGAAGCTTTCTTT. Amino acid sequence: CASSLVALGGTEAFF. Using reference TRBV7-9 and TRBJ1-1 for the parts outside the CDR3, the full variable domain is DTGVSQNPRHKITKRGQNVTFRCDPISEHNRLYWYRQTLGQGPEFLTYFQNEAQLEKSRLLSDRFSAERPKGSFSTLEIQRTEQGDSAMYLCASSLVALGGTEAFFGQGTRLTVV.

This clonotype has a count of ten or more. This sequence joins TRBV29-1 and TRBJ2-5; possible D gene TRBD2, 6 bases. This CDR3 spans 12 amino acids. V was shortened by 5 bases and J by 2 bases, with 9 bases between the two germline ends. Per the germline V gene, CDR1 is SQVTM and CDR2 is ANQGSEA. CDR3 DNA: TGCAGCGTTCATGCGGGGCAAGAGACCCAGTACTTC. Protein: CSVHAGQETQYF.

The chain links TRBV6-6 to TRBJ1-4, with unresolved D. Per germline, CDR1 MNHNY and CDR2 SVGAGI (reference sequence). The CDR3 loop spans 12 amino acids. Trimming cost V 6 bases and J 8 bases, with 10 bases left between them. CDR3 bases: TGTGCCAGCAGACTAATAGAAGAAAAACTGTTTTTT. Its protein product is CASRLIEEKLFF.

In its sample, this clonotype was seen a few times. The chain joins TRBV11-2 to TRBJ2-3, with a tentative D call TRBD2 (6 bases). Trimming cost V 2 bases and J 7 bases, with 10 bases left between them. In germline, CDR1 is SGHAT, CDR2 FQNNGV. The CDR3 sequence is 13 residues long. CDR3 residues: CASSLSRGNTQYF. The CDR3 DNA is TGTGCCAGCAGCTTATCTCGGGGGAATACGCAGTATTTT.

This clonotype was seen only a few times. V is TRBV20-1 and J is TRBJ1-3; TRBD1 might be the D (5 bases). Germline V gene data show CDR1 as DFQATT and CDR2 as SNEGSKA (reference sequence). V was cut by 3 bases and J by 0 bases, with 12 bases left in between. The CDR3 runs 15 residues. The chain's CDR3 is CSASRDGRSGNTIYF. In nucleotides, the CDR3 is TGCAGTGCTAGCAGGGACGGGCGCTCTGGAAACACCATATATTTT.

There are a few counts of this clonotype. V gene TRBV12-5 combines with J gene TRBJ2-7; possibly TRBD2 for D (5 bases). The J call is in doubt because the DNA end fits TRBJ2-1 better. CDR3 length equals 12 residues. CDR1 and CDR2 from the germline V gene are LGHNT and FRNRAP. This chain's CDR3 is CASGLWRDEQFF. CDR3 sequence (DNA): TGTGCTAGTGGTTTGTGGCGGGATGAGCAGTTCTTC.

The chain has TRBV7-2 and TRBJ2-5; the D gene could be TRBD1 or TRBD2 (5 bases each). The CDR3 has 18 amino acids. Germline V lookup: CDR1 SGHTA, CDR2 FQGNSA. V lost 5 bases, J lost 5 bases, and 27 bases lay in between. The DNA of the CDR3 is TGTGCCAGCAGCCCCATGCATGGGGCGGGTCTAAGGGTGGAGACCCAGTACTTC. Translating gives CASSPMHGAGLRVETQYF.

There are a few counts of this clonotype. The gene calls are TRBV6-5 and TRBJ2-3; no firm D call. This CDR3 has 11 amino acids. Germline V CDR1 and CDR2: MNHEY, SVGAGI. V lost 7 bases and J 7 bases, leaving 9 bases between the germline ends. As DNA, the CDR3 is TGTGCCAGCACGCTGAAGAATACGCAGTATTTT. It yields the protein CASTLKNTQYF.

A few counts support this clonotype. The V call is TRBV5-1, the J call TRBJ1-2, with a tentative D call TRBD1 (5 bases). Trimming left V 4 bases short and J 4 bases short, with 20 bases between. Germline V gene lookup returns CDR1 SGHRS and CDR2 YFSETQ. This CDR3 has 16 amino acids. CDR3 in DNA: TGCGCCAGCAGCCCCGGTGGGTATGAGGGGACCTATGGCTACACCTTC. This encodes CASSPGGYEGTYGYTF.

V is TRBV11-3 and J is TRBJ2-1, with unresolved D. There are 15 residues in the CDR3. Germline V gives CDR1 SGHNT, CDR2 YENEEA. V lost 1 base and J 5 bases, leaving 12 bases between the germline ends. DNA for the CDR3: TGTGCCAGCAGCTTAGGAAGGGTTCAAGACAATGAGCAGTTCTTC. Protein product: CASSLGRVQDNEQFF.

The rearrangement links TRBV27 to TRBJ2-1, with D hard to call. This CDR3 spans 13 amino acids. V dropped 2 bases and J dropped 4 bases, with 6 bases sitting between them. The germline gives CDR1 MNHEY, CDR2 SMNVEV (reference sequence). CDR3 amino acids: CASSLNQYNEQFF. The CDR3 DNA follows: TGTGCCAGCAGTTTAAATCAGTACAATGAGCAGTTCTTC.

V and J are TRBV7-9 and TRBJ2-1; D call uncertain. Germline assignment: CDR1 SEHNR and CDR2 FQNEAQ (reference sequence). This CDR3 comprises 13 residues. V was pared by 3 bases and J by 8 bases, with 11 bases between. CDR3 sequence: CASSLKSRDEQFF. DNA of the CDR3: TGTGCCAGCAGCTTGAAAAGCCGCGATGAGCAGTTCTTC.

V gene TRBV3-1 combines with J gene TRBJ1-2, with 7 nucleotides matching TRBD1. The CDR3 is 14 amino acids. V was clipped by 2 bases and J by 8 bases; unmatched bases: 8. Looked up from germline, CDR1 is LGHDT and CDR2 is YNNKEL (reference sequence). The CDR3 sequence: CASSQRQGDRGYTF. CDR3 DNA: TGTGCCAGCAGCCAAAGACAGGGAGATCGGGGCTACACCTTC.